This TCR beta chain was identified during a study of blood T cell repertoires in COVID-19. About the research overall: Sites in the United States, Italy and Spain provided acute and convalescent COVID-19 samples.

Germline V lookup: CDR1 LGHDT, CDR2 YNNKEL (reference sequence). The CDR3 totals 16 residues. V was clipped by 1 base and J by 5 bases; unmatched bases: 5. Only in-frame clones appear in the TCRdb table, and some are missing; sequencing was by immunoSEQ multiplex PCR. This table holds approximately 110,000 clones, 84% found once. The TCR comes from a middle-aged woman with acute or convalescent COVID-19. The sequencing input was peripheral blood. The rearrangement links TRBV3-1 (or the pseudogene TRBV3-2) to TRBJ2-2; 9 bases agree with TRBD1. CDR3 loop: CASSQGTGVRTGELFF. CDR3 DNA sequence: TGTGCCAGCAGCCAAGGGACAGGGGTGAGGACCGGGGAGCTGTTTTTT.